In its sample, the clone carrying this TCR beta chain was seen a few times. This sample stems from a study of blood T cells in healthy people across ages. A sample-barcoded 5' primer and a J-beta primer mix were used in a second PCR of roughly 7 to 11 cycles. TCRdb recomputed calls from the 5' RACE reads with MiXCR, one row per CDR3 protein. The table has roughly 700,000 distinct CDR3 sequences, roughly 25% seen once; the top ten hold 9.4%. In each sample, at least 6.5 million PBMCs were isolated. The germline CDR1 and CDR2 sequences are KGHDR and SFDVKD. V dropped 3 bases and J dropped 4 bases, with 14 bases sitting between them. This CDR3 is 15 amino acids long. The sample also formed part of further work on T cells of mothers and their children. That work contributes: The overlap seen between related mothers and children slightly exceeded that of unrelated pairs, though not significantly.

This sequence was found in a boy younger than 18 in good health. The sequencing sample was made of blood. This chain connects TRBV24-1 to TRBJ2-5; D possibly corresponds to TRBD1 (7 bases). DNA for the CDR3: TGTGCCACCAGTGATGTTAGACAGGGAGGAGAGACCCAGTACTTC. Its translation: CATSDVRQGGETQYF.